A single sample is the source of the 18 T cell receptor beta chains below, sequenced in a study of blood T cell repertoires in COVID-19. Only in-frame clones appear in the TCRdb table, and some are missing; sequencing was by immunoSEQ multiplex PCR. This table holds 100,000 or so clones, about 80% found once. Sequenced input: peripheral blood. These receptors were collected from a man between 65 and 85 years old with active or convalescent COVID-19.

This clone was recorded once. This rearrangement joins TRBV5-6 to TRBJ1-5, with D unresolved. Germline V lookup: CDR1 SGHDT, CDR2 YYEEEE. The V end was cut by 0 bases, the J end by 3 bases, with 10 bases between. CDR3 length: 15 residues. The CDR3 sequence: CASSLGGEYNQPQHF. CDR3 in DNA: TGTGCCAGCAGCTTGGGCGGTGAGTACAATCAGCCCCAGCATTTT.

About this clone itself: The same CDR3 arises from other DNA sequences in this sample as well. This sequence joins TRBV5-1 and TRBJ2-1; 7 nucleotides match TRBD2. After removal of 3 bases from V and 7 bases from J, the junction contained 1 base not matched to a gene. CDR1 and CDR2 from the germline V gene are SGHRS and YFSETQ. The CDR3 sequence is 12 residues long. The CDR3 region is CASSSGGNEQFF. Written as DNA, the CDR3 is TGCGCCAGCAGCTCGGGAGGAAATGAGCAGTTCTTC.

This chain links TRBV12-3 or TRBV12-4 with TRBJ2-2; D not certain. The CDR3 covers 10 residues. V was pared by 8 bases and J by 7 bases, with 5 bases between. The CDR3 bases are TGTGCCAGCTTGAGCGGGGAGCTGTTTTTT. Translating it yields CASLSGELFF.

The chain carries TRBV9 and TRBJ1-2; D is perhaps TRBD1 (5 bases). The CDR3 covers 15 residues. Trimming left V 4 bases short and J 8 bases short, with 21 bases between. CDR1 and CDR2 (germline): SGDLS, YYNGEE. CDR3 DNA sequence: TGTGCCAGCAGCCCCAGATGGGGGGTTATGGGGGGCTACACCTTC. Protein: CASSPRWGVMGGYTF. Looking up the rest from reference TRBV9 and TRBJ1-2 gives the full variable domain: DSGVTQTPKHLITATGQRVTLRCSPRSGDLSVYWYQQSLDQGLQFLIQYYNGEERAKGNILERFSAQQFPDLHSELNLSSLELGDSALYFCASSPRWGVMGGYTFGSGTRLTVV.

The rearrangement joins TRBV6-5 to TRBJ1-5, with a weak D call TRBD1 (6 bases). CDR1 and CDR2 (germline): MNHEY, SVGAGI. The CDR3 covers 15 residues. Trimming stripped 6 bases from V and 2 bases from J, with 14 bases between. CDR3 nucleotide sequence: TGTGCCAGCAGCCTACAGGGTTTGGGCAATCAGCCCCAGCATTTT. It translates to CASSLQGLGNQPQHF.

Written as DNA, the CDR3 is TGCGCCAGCAGCTTGGACATTGGGAACACTGAAGCTTTCTTT. Encoded protein: CASSLDIGNTEAFF. This rearrangement joins TRBV5-1 to TRBJ1-1; no definite D call. V lost 0 bases to trimming and J lost 1 base, with 7 bases between them. CDR3 length: 14 residues. The germline V gene encodes CDR1 SGHRS and CDR2 YFSETQ.

This chain joins TRBV7-6 and TRBJ2-2, with 10 bases identical to TRBD2. This CDR3 region has 14 residues. Germline V gives CDR1 SGHVS, CDR2 FNYEAQ. Here the CDR3 reads CAWSQREGTGELFF. Here the CDR3 DNA reads TGTGCTTGGTCCCAGCGGGAGGGCACCGGGGAGCTGTTTTTT.

This chain joins TRBV4-2 and TRBJ2-3; 11 bases map to TRBD2. V shed 1 base and J 4 bases; nucleotides not matched to a gene: 7. From germline, CDR1 is LGHNA and CDR2 YNFKEQ. This CDR3 comprises 17 residues. This CDR3 is CASSQVGSGRDADTQYF. CDR3 coding DNA: TGTGCCAGCAGCCAAGTGGGTAGCGGGAGGGACGCAGATACGCAGTATTTT.

This chain connects TRBV28 to TRBJ1-6; D perhaps matches TRBD1 (5 bases). Germline-derived CDR1 and CDR2 are MDHEN and SYDVKM. V shed 0 bases and J shed 10 bases, with 19 bases lying between them. This CDR3 has 17 residues. The CDR3 sequence: CASSLWGGWGIASPLHF. Written as DNA, the CDR3 is TGTGCCAGCAGTTTATGGGGGGGGTGGGGTATTGCATCACCCCTCCACTTT.

The chain is built from TRBV23-1 and TRBJ1-1, with D hard to call. TRBV23-1 is noted as an ORF with a role that remains uncertain. V was trimmed by 0 bases and J by 0 bases, leaving 17 bases between them. The CDR3 loop spans 18 amino acids. The CDR3: CASSQSRQNQFMNTEAFF. CDR3 in DNA: TGCGCCAGCAGTCAATCGAGGCAGAACCAGTTCATGAACACTGAAGCTTTCTTT.

The chain recombines TRBV5-6 with TRBJ1-6, with D unclear. There are 14 residues in the CDR3. Germline lookup yields CDR1 SGHDT and CDR2 YYEEEE. V lost 0 bases to trimming and J lost 8 bases, with 9 bases between them. DNA of the CDR3: TGTGCCAGCAGCTTGGAGGCGGCTGATTCACCCCTCCACTTT. Its protein is CASSLEAADSPLHF.

The chain carries TRBV7-2 and TRBJ2-7; 11 positions agree with TRBD2. The germline V gene encodes CDR1 SGHTA and CDR2 FQGNSA. The CDR3 sequence is 14 residues long. V was clipped by 5 bases and J by 4 bases; unmatched bases: 4. CDR3 sequence (DNA): TGTGCCAGCAGCCTCACTAGCGGGAGTTACGAGCAGTACTTC. Protein: CASSLTSGSYEQYF.

The chain combines TRBV10-3 with TRBJ2-5; 10 bases line up with TRBD2. Germline V gives CDR1 ENHRY, CDR2 SYGVKD. The CDR3 consists of 15 residues. V was clipped by 5 bases and J by 4 bases; unmatched bases: 7. DNA for the CDR3: TGTGCCATCAGTCCCGGGACTAGCGTGGGAGAGACCCAGTACTTC. Translated: CAISPGTSVGETQYF.

The V gene is TRBV4-1, the J gene TRBJ2-2; 9 bases are shared with TRBD1. Germline trimming cut 2 bases from V and 6 bases from J; bases unmatched to any gene: 7. The CDR3 covers 16 residues. In germline, CDR1 is MGHRA, CDR2 YSYEKL. The CDR3 sequence: CASSQSGTGYAGELFF. The CDR3 coding sequence is TGCGCCAGCAGCCAATCCGGGACAGGGTACGCCGGGGAGCTGTTTTTT.

This clone was picked up many times. This sequence joins TRBV6-5 and TRBJ1-2, with a tentative D call TRBD1 (5 bases). Germline CDR1 reads MNHEY; CDR2 reads SVGAGI. This CDR3 has 13 residues. This chain's CDR3 is CASVLTGPYGYTF. CDR3 DNA: TGTGCATCCGTCTTAACAGGTCCCTATGGCTACACCTTC.

CDR3 residues: CASSPSGGAYEQYF. CDR3 DNA sequence: TGTGCCAGCAGCCCTAGCGGGGGGGCGTACGAGCAGTACTTC. The rearrangement joins TRBV3-1 (or the pseudogene TRBV3-2) to TRBJ2-7, with 12 bases that match TRBD2. The CDR3 sequence is 14 residues long. Germline CDR1 and CDR2: LGHDT and YNNKEL (reference sequence). J was trimmed by 4 bases and V by 4 bases; bases with no gene match: 2.

This chain connects TRBV7-8 to TRBJ1-1; TRBD1 aligns across 9 bases. From germline, CDR1 is SGHVS and CDR2 FQNEAQ. This CDR3 has 16 residues. The V segment lost 2 bases and the J segment 4 bases; nucleotides outside the gene matches: 8. The CDR3 coding sequence is TGTGCCAGCAGCTTAACCGGGACAGGGAGGGCCACTGAAGCTTTCTTT. Its protein product is CASSLTGTGRATEAFF.

DNA for the CDR3: TGTGCCAGCAGTTTGAGCGGACAGGGGCTCTATGGCTACACCTTC. This gives the protein CASSLSGQGLYGYTF. The chain couples TRBV6-6 to TRBJ1-2, with 9 bases that match TRBD1. The CDR3 has 15 residues. Per the germline V gene, CDR1 is MNHNY and CDR2 is SVGAGI (reference sequence). Trimming took 4 bases from V and 4 from J; bases not matched to a gene: 7.